This T cell receptor (beta chain) was documented in a study of blood T cell repertoires in COVID-19. For the study at large: COVID-19 samples collected from the United States, Italy and Spain covered acute and convalescent phases. The analysed material was cDNA or gDNA that came from T cells, B-cell-depleted T cells, or PBMCs.

Trimming cost V 9 bases and J 2 bases; bases outside gene matches: 4. The length of the CDR3 is 14 residues. Germline V gene data show CDR1 as LNHNV and CDR2 as YYDKDF (reference sequence). In the source study's methods: Scientists estimated how many nucleated cells there were by amplifying reference gene primers. Method: immunoSEQ multiplex PCR; TCRdb's copy keeps in-frame clones and lacks some. That table is the source of V, J and clone size, and D and trimming were worked out from the DNA. The profile covers some 250,000 clones, with 86% appearing a single time and roughly 1.9% taken by the ten largest. A single count supports this clone.

The specimen sequenced was peripheral blood. This TCR was sampled from a man in his thirties or forties with active or convalescent COVID-19. The chain combines TRBV15 with TRBJ2-1; the match to TRBD2 covers 10 bases. CDR3 region: CATKSGGAYNEQFF. In nucleotides, the CDR3 is TGTGCCACTAAAAGCGGGGGGGCCTACAATGAGCAGTTCTTC. The full variable domain, in which reference TRBV15 and TRBJ2-1 provide the parts outside the CDR3, is DAMVIQNPRYQVTQFGKPVTLSCSQTLNHNVMYWYQQKSSQAPKLLFHYYDKDFNNEADTPDNFQSRRPNTSFCFLDIRSPGLGDTAMYLCATKSGGAYNEQFFGPGTRLTVL.